The sequence of this T cell receptor beta chain was determined in a study of blood T cell repertoires in COVID-19. This CDR3 is 16 amino acids long. The V gene end was trimmed by 4 bases and the J gene end by 2 bases; junction bases not matched to a gene: 10. Germline loops: CDR1 SGHRS, CDR2 YFSETQ. As handled by the study authors: Reference gene primers were amplified, and this amplification served to estimate nucleated cell counts. Generated by immunoSEQ multiplex PCR, the TCRdb table keeps only in-frame clones and is missing some. V, J and clone size are those of that table, while D and trimming were read from the DNA. The sample contains approximately 230,000 clones, around 90% of which appear only once.

V is TRBV5-1 and J is TRBJ2-7; 9 bases fit TRBD1. The source of this sequence is a woman aged 30 to 39 with acute COVID-19. The sample consisted of PBMCs or T cells enriched from blood (not recorded which). Here the CDR3 reads CASSQGVDRGPYEQYF. CDR3 nucleotides: TGCGCCAGCAGCCAGGGGGTGGACAGGGGACCCTACGAGCAGTACTTC.